The 20 T cell receptor beta chains below all came from one sample that was sequenced in a study of T cells in Graves' hyperthyroidism and ophthalmopathy. Amplification of TCR beta CDR3 regions used RNA as the template. First-round RT-PCR with HTBI primers amplified the TCR CDR3 region. From the multiplex PCR reads, TCRdb called clonotypes with MiXCR, one entry per CDR3 protein. The sample lists roughly 650,000 distinct CDR3 sequences, around 16% seen once, with more than 3% in the top ten. What was sequenced was blood. The receptors stem from a woman aged 40 to 55 with Graves' ophthalmopathy.

A note on this clonotype: Since a much larger clone is just one base distant, this may be a read error. The chain uses TRBV28 and TRBJ1-5, with no clear D. Germline CDR1 is MDHEN and CDR2 is SYDVKM. CDR3 size: 14 residues. The CDR3 protein is CANSFGLDYQPQHF. CDR3 sequence (DNA): TGTGCCAACAGTTTTGGACTGGACTATCAGCCCCAGCATTTT.

This clonotype was seen at least ten times. The chain combines TRBV28 with TRBJ1-5; the D is unclear. The CDR3 loop spans 18 amino acids. Germline assignment: CDR1 MDHEN and CDR2 SYDVKM. Trimming shortened V by 1 base and J by 3 bases, and 19 bases separated the two germline ends. The CDR3 protein is CASSLFSFRAGDNQPQHF. As DNA, the CDR3 is TGTGCCAGCAGTTTATTTTCCTTTAGGGCTGGGGACAATCAGCCCCAGCATTTT.

This clonotype was recorded at least ten times. J is TRBJ2-5 and V is TRBV12-5; no definite D call. This CDR3 is 13 amino acids long. Germline CDR1 reads LGHNT; CDR2 reads FRNRAP. Trimming stripped 0 bases from V and 4 bases from J, with 6 bases between. The CDR3 DNA is TGTGCTAGTGGTTTGGTTCTGGGAGAGACCCAGTACTTC. Protein product: CASGLVLGETQYF.

The chain combines TRBV30 with TRBJ1-4; TRBD1 matches at 7 bases. J lost 8 bases, V lost 0 bases, and 9 bases had no gene match. The germline gives CDR1 GTSNPN, CDR2 SVGIG (reference sequence). The CDR3 has 15 residues. The CDR3 sequence: CAWSVPTGMGEKLFF. The CDR3 nucleotides read TGTGCCTGGAGTGTACCGACAGGGATGGGCGAAAAACTGTTTTTT.

This clonotype was observed at least ten times. The chain combines TRBV6-2 or TRBV6-3 with TRBJ1-5; 8 bases match TRBD1. The ends lost 2 bases at V and 7 bases at J; junction bases unmatched: 4. The CDR3 loop spans 14 amino acids. Per the germline V gene, CDR1 is MNHEY and CDR2 is SVGEGT. CDR3 bases: TGTGCCAGCAGTTACGGACAGGGCTGGCAGCCCCAGCATTTT. It translates to CASSYGQGWQPQHF.

Remarks on this clonotype: One end of the junction fails to match germline, which may point to a read error. The V call is TRBV20-1, the J call TRBJ1-2, with 9 positions matching TRBD1. Germline CDR1 is DFQATT and CDR2 is SNEGSKA (reference sequence). The CDR3 covers 13 residues. CDR3 in DNA: TGCAGTGCTAGTCTGGGACAGGGAGCGGGCTGCACCTTC. The encoded protein is CSASLGQGAGCTF.

This chain links TRBV12-3 or TRBV12-4 with TRBJ2-2, with 7 bases identical to TRBD1. V gave up 5 bases and J gave up 5 bases; unmatched junction bases: 8. CDR3 length equals 15 residues. The CDR3 DNA reads as TGTGCCAGCAGTCAAGTAGGACAGGCGACCGGGGAGCTGTTTTTT. It encodes CASSQVGQATGELFF.

With regard to this clonotype: A much more abundant neighbour one base away suggests this may be a read error. The V and J genes are TRBV6-1 and TRBJ2-1; D possibly corresponds to TRBD2 (5 bases). This CDR3 is built from 15 residues. Germline V gene sequence: CDR1 MNHNS, CDR2 SASEGT. This CDR3 reads CASSLGVLFYNEQLF. The DNA for the CDR3 is TGTGCCAGCAGTCTCGGGGTCCTCTTCTACAATGAGCAGCTCTTC.

The rearrangement links TRBV19 to TRBJ2-1; 12 positions agree with TRBD2. V was pared by 5 bases and J by 8 bases, with 7 bases of the junction left unmatched. Germline V lookup: CDR1 LNHDA, CDR2 SQIVND (reference sequence). This CDR3 has 15 residues. This CDR3 is CASSFGTSGFDEQFF. As DNA, the CDR3 is TGTGCCAGTAGTTTCGGGACTAGCGGGTTTGATGAGCAGTTCTTC.

Turning to this clonotype: Just one base apart from a much larger clone, this may be a read error. The genes are TRBV12-3 or TRBV12-4 and TRBJ1-5, with TRBD1 matching over 8 bases. The CDR3 contains 14 residues. CDR3 region: CVSSFGQGRQPQHF. CDR3 sequence (DNA): TGTGTCAGCAGCTTTGGACAGGGCCGTCAGCCCCAGCATTTT.

Note on this clonotype: One end of the junction is discordant with germline, which a read error may explain. The V and J genes are TRBV28 and TRBJ2-5, with D perhaps matching TRBD2 (5 bases). The CDR3 is made up of 12 amino acids. Germline V gives CDR1 MDHEN, CDR2 SYDVKM. The CDR3 reads CASSTLLRGLHF. The CDR3 nucleotides are TGTGCCAGCAGTACCCTTCTTCGAGGGCTTCACTTC.

Many counts were recorded for this clonotype. The chain combines TRBV7-6 with TRBJ2-1, with 8 nucleotides matching TRBD1. The CDR3 totals 16 residues. The junction had 8 bases not matched to a gene; V was cut back by 2 bases and J by 5 bases. Germline V gives CDR1 SGHVS, CDR2 FNYEAQ. DNA for the CDR3: TGTGCCAGCAGCTTAAACGCCGGGACAGGAAACAATGAGCAGTTCTTC. Translating gives CASSLNAGTGNNEQFF.

This clonotype showed up many times. This chain connects TRBV2 to TRBJ1-1; D not resolved. CDR3 length: 11 residues. Germline V gene lookup returns CDR1 SNHLY and CDR2 FYNNEI. V dropped 10 bases and J dropped 8 bases, with 14 bases sitting between them. The chain's CDR3 is CATPRGGEAFF. The DNA of the CDR3 is TGTGCCACCCCTCGGGGTGGAGAAGCTTTCTTT. Together with reference TRBV2 and TRBJ1-1, the CDR3 gives the full variable domain: EPEVTQTPSHQVTQMGQEVILRCVPISNHLYFYWYRQILGQKVEFLVSFYNNEISEKSEIFDDQFSVERPDGSNFTLKIRSTKLEDSAMYFCATPRGGEAFFGQGTRLTVV.

This clonotype came up many times. The rearrangement links TRBV3-1 to TRBJ2-7, with a weak D call TRBD2 (6 bases). V dropped 0 bases and J dropped 6 bases, with 9 bases sitting between them. Germline CDR1 reads LGHDT; CDR2 reads YNNKEL (reference sequence). This CDR3 has 13 residues. CDR3 amino acids: CASSQEGRFEQYF. In DNA, the CDR3 is TGTGCCAGCAGCCAAGAGGGGAGGTTCGAGCAGTACTTC.

This clonotype was detected only a few times. This sequence joins TRBV7-2 and TRBJ2-1; 8 nucleotides agree with TRBD2. The length of the CDR3 is 15 residues. V was pared by 2 bases and J by 9 bases, with 9 bases of the junction left unmatched. Germline V gene lookup returns CDR1 SGHTA and CDR2 FQGNSA. The CDR3 DNA reads TGTGCCAGCAGCTTATCGACGGGAGGGCCGGGTGAGCAGTTCTTC. It translates to CASSLSTGGPGEQFF.

At least ten counts were recorded for this clonotype. The V call is TRBV28, the J call TRBJ2-7, with 11 bases fitting TRBD2. The CDR3 spans 15 residues. After removal of 7 bases from V and 0 bases from J, the junction contained 5 bases not matched to a gene. CDR1 and CDR2 (germline): MDHEN, SYDVKM. The chain's CDR3 is CASTTSGGSSYEQYF. In nucleotides, the CDR3 is TGTGCCAGCACCACTAGCGGGGGCAGCTCCTACGAGCAGTACTTC.

This clonotype appeared many times. The chain carries TRBV7-2 and TRBJ2-1; TRBD2 might be the D (6 bases). CDR1 is SGHTA and CDR2 is FQGNSA in the germline V gene. The CDR3 length is 15 residues. Trimming shortened V by 0 bases and J by 2 bases, and 8 bases separated the two germline ends. This CDR3 reads CASSLAAGTYNEQFF. The CDR3 DNA reads as TGTGCCAGCAGCTTAGCAGCGGGTACCTACAATGAGCAGTTCTTC. The variable domain in full, completed from reference TRBV7-2 and TRBJ2-1, reads GAGVSQSPSNKVTEKGKDVELRCDPISGHTALYWYRQSLGQGLEFLIYFQGNSAPDKSGLPSDRFSAERTGGSVSTLTIQRTQQEDSAVYLCASSLAAGTYNEQFFGPGTRLTVL.

The genes are TRBV7-2 and TRBJ1-1; tentative D call: TRBD1 (5 bases). The CDR3 contains 15 residues. With 1 base removed from V and 12 bases from J, the gap between germline ends came to 21 bases. Looked up from germline, CDR1 is SGHTA and CDR2 is FQGNSA. CDR3 protein: CASSLVEGSGRKTFF. CDR3 in DNA: TGTGCCAGCAGCTTAGTAGAGGGGTCGGGACGGAAGACTTTCTTT.

The table lists this clonotype with many counts. The rearrangement joins TRBV20-1 to TRBJ1-2; 7 positions match TRBD1. With V trimmed by 6 bases and J by 3 bases, 7 bases remained unmatched. CDR3 length: 13 residues. Germline V gene sequence: CDR1 DFQATT, CDR2 SNEGSKA (reference sequence). The CDR3, as DNA: TGCAGTGCCCCTCGCGGGACAGACTATGGCTACACCTTC. This gives the protein CSAPRGTDYGYTF.

There are many counts of this clonotype. The genes are TRBV5-6 and TRBJ2-5; D assignment may be TRBD1 or TRBD2 (5 bases each). There are 15 residues in the CDR3. Trimming left V 1 base short and J 5 bases short, with 15 bases between. The V gene's germline CDR1 is SGHDT and CDR2 YYEEEE. DNA for the CDR3: TGTGCCAGCAGCTTGAGCCCAGGGACGGGGGAGACCCAGTACTTC. It encodes CASSLSPGTGETQYF.